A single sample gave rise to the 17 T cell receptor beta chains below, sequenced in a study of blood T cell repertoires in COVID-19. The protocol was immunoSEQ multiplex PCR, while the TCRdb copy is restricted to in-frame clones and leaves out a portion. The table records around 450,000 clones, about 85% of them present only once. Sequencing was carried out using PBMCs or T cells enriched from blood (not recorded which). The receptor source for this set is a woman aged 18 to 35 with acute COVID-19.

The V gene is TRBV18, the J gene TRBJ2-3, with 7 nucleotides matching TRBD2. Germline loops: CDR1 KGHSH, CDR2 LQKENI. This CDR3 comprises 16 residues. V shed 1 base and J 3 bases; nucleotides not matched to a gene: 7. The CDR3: CASSPLQPGRTDTQYF. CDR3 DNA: TGTGCCAGCTCACCACTGCAACCCGGGAGGACAGATACGCAGTATTTT.

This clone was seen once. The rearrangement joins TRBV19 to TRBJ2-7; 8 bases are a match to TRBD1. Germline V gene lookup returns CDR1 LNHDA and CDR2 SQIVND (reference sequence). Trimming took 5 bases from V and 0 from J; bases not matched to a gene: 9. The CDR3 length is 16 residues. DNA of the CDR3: TGTGCCAGTAGTTCGCACCAGGGGGCTCTCTCCTACGAGCAGTACTTC. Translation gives CASSSHQGALSYEQYF.

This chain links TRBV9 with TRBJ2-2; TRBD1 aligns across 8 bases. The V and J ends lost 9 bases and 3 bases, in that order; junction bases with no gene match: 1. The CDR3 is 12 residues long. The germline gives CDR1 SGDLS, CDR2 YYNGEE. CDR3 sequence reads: CATTGDTGELFF. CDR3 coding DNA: TGTGCCACGACAGGGGACACCGGGGAGCTGTTTTTT. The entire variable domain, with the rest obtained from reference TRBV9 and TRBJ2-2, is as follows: DSGVTQTPKHLITATGQRVTLRCSPRSGDLSVYWYQQSLDQGLQFLIQYYNGEERAKGNILERFSAQQFPDLHSELNLSSLELGDSALYFCATTGDTGELFFGEGSRLTVL.

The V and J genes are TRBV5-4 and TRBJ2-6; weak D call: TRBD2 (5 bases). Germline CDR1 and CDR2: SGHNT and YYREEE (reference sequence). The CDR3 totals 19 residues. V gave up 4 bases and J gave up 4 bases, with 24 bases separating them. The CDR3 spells CASSRGGRYSPGGANVLTF. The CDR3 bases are TGTGCCAGCAGCCGCGGTGGTAGATATTCCCCGGGGGGGGCCAACGTCCTGACTTTC.

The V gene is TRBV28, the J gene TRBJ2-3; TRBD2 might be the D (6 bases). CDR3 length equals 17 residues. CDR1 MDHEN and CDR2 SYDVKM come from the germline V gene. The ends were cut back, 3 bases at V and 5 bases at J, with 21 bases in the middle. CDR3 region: CASSFNSGTPLRDTQYF. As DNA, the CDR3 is TGTGCCAGCAGTTTCAATTCCGGGACTCCACTTAGAGATACGCAGTATTTT.

The CDR3 spells CASSPPGGPEQYF. The CDR3 nucleotides are TGTGCCAGCTCACCACCAGGGGGACCGGAGCAGTACTTC. The chain couples TRBV18 to TRBJ2-7, with a possible D match to TRBD1 (6 bases). CDR1 and CDR2 from the germline V gene are KGHSH and LQKENI. The CDR3 contains 13 residues. V was shortened by 0 bases and J by 7 bases, with 10 bases between the two germline ends.

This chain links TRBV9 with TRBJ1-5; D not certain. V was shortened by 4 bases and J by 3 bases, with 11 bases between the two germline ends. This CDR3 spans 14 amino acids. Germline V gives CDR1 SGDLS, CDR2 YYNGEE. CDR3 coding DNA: TGTGCCAGCAGCTCACAGTATGCCAATCAGCCCCAGCATTTT. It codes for CASSSQYANQPQHF.

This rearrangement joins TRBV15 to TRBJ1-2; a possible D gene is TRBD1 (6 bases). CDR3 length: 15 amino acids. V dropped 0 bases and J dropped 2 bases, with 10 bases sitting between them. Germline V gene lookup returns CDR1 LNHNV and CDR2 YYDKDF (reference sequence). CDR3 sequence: CATSRDRGTNYGYTF. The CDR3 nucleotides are TGTGCCACCAGCAGAGACAGGGGTACCAACTATGGCTACACCTTC.

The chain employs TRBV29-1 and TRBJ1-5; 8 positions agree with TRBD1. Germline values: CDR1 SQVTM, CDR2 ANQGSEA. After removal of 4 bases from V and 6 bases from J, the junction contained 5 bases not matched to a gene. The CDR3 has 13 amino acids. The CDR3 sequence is CSVATDRAQPQHF. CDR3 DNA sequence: TGCAGCGTTGCAACGGACAGGGCTCAGCCCCAGCATTTT.

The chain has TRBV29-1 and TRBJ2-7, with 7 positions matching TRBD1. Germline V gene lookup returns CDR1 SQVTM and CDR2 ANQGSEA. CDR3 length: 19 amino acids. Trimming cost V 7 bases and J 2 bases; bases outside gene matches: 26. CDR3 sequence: CSARSLISGTAQNTYEQYF. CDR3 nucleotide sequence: TGCAGCGCCCGCTCGTTGATTTCCGGGACAGCCCAGAATACCTACGAGCAGTACTTC.

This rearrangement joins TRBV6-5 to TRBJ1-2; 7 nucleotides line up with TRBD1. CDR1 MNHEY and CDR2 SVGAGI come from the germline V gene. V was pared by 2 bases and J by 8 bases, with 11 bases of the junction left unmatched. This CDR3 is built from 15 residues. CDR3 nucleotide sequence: TGTGCCAGCAGTTACGCGTACGACAGGGTTGAGGGCTACACCTTC. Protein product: CASSYAYDRVEGYTF.

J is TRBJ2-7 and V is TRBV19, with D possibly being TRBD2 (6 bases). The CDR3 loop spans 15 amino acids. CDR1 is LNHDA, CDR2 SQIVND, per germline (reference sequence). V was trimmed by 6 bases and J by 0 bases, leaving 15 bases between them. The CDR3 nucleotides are TGTGCCAGTAGCCCAGGGCGGACTACCTCCTACGAGCAGTACTTC. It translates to CASSPGRTTSYEQYF.

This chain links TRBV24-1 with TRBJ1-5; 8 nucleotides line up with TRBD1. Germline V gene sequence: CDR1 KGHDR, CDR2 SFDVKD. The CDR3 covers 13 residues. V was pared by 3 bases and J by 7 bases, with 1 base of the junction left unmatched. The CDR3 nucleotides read TGTGCCACCAGTGATAACAGGGGGCAGCCCCAGCATTTT. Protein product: CATSDNRGQPQHF.

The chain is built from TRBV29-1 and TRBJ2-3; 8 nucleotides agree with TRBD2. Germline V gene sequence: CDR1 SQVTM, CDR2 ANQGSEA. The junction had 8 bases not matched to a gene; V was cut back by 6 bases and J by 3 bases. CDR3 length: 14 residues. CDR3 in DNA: TGCAGCGTCCTAGTCGGGGGGGGTACAGATACGCAGTATTTT. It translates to CSVLVGGGTDTQYF.

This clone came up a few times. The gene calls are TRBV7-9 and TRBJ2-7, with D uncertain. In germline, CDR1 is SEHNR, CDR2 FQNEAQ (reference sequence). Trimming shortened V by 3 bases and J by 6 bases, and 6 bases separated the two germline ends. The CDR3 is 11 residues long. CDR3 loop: CASSFQSEQYF. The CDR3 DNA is TGTGCCAGCAGCTTCCAGTCCGAGCAGTACTTC.

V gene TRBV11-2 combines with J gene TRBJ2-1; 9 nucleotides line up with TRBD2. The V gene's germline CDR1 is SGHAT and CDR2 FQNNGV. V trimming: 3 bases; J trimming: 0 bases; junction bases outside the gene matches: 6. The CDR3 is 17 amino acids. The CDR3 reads CASSFRLAVTSYNEQFF. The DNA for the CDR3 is TGTGCCAGCAGCTTCAGACTAGCGGTTACCTCCTACAATGAGCAGTTCTTC.

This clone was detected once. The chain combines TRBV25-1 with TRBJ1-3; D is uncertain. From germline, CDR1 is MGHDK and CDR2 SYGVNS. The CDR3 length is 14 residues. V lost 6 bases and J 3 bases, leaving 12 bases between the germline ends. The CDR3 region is CASRGGGSGNTIYF. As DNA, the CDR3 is TGTGCCAGCAGGGGTGGCGGCAGTGGAAACACCATATATTTT.